A selection of T cell receptor beta chains follows, all from one sample in a study of CXCR3-negative and CXCR3-positive naive CD8 T cells. Each CDR3 protein gets one entry in TCRdb, which reprocessed the 5' RACE reads and gives no DNA. The repertoire table contains roughly 80,000 distinct CDR3 sequences. Sequencing was performed on naive CXCR3+ CD8+ T cells from blood. All receptors come from a human donor in good health. Some clones in this sample may be carry-over from other donors' samples. Both conserved end residues are part of each CDR3. Fields, in order: J gene, V gene, CDR3 protein.

TRBJ2-3,TRBV6-5,CASSYFQGADTQYF
TRBJ2-3,TRBV13,CASASTSGSADTQYF
TRBJ2-1,TRBV28,CASSLTGWKQFF
TRBJ1-5,TRBV28,CASSFRDRGEYSNQPQHF
TRBJ2-3,TRBV7-2,CASSLVAWDTQYF
TRBJ1-1,TRBV7-6,CASSLVPGGGGTEAFF
TRBJ2-1,TRBV28,CASSFWGEQFF
TRBJ2-3,TRBV28,CASSGGTPTDTQYF
TRBJ2-1,TRBV28,CASRAGAGRNHEQFF
TRBJ2-7,TRBV28,CASSFSGEQDF
TRBJ2-4,TRBV20-1,CSATADGVKNIQYF
TRBJ2-3,TRBV7-2,CASSNRDRSDTQYF
TRBJ2-7,TRBV27,CASSLIGTVEQGGEQYF
TRBJ2-1,TRBV2,CASRKGQARLNEQFF
TRBJ2-1,TRBV12-3/TRBV12-4,CASTDPRDHNEQFF
TRBJ1-5,TRBV6-6,CASSSGTGRINQPQHF
TRBJ2-5,TRBV12-3/TRBV12-4,CASSLGQGRETQYF
TRBJ2-3,TRBV7-2,CASSHTPAGTGYTDTQYF
TRBJ2-7,TRBV5-1,CASRFKTGNPYEQYF
TRBJ2-7,TRBV29-1,CSVEGTSYEQYF
TRBJ1-1,TRBV4-3,CASSQTMNTEAFF
TRBJ2-7,TRBV7-9,CASSFLVRDRGLDEQYF
TRBJ2-2,TRBV5-1,CASSAYGLAGGPDTGELFF
TRBJ2-1,TRBV6-1,CASSERTGTGVYEQFF
TRBJ2-2,TRBV12-3/TRBV12-4,CASSPAPRSNTGELFF
TRBJ2-7,TRBV7-6,CASSSKPGQGFYEQYF
TRBJ2-7,TRBV12-3/TRBV12-4,CASSPPGLWEQYF
TRBJ2-7,TRBV6-4,CATSNPGQRSHEQYF
TRBJ2-3,TRBV4-1,CASSRDLTSGDTDTQYF
TRBJ2-1,TRBV28,CASSYRTGPLLESYNEQFF
TRBJ2-7,TRBV6-5,CASSYQRGEQYF
TRBJ2-7,TRBV20-1,CSATRTSGSYEQYF
TRBJ1-1,TRBV7-2,CASSLRAEAFF
TRBJ1-5,TRBV12-3/TRBV12-4,CASSPHRSAQPQHF
TRBJ2-1,TRBV6-2/TRBV6-3,CASSYGSPLEFF
TRBJ2-1,TRBV4-3,CASSRGTYNEQFF
TRBJ1-2,TRBV29-1,CSVEGGEKPYGYTF
TRBJ2-1,TRBV12-5,CASGLSEVRNEQFF
TRBJ2-2,TRBV7-9,CASSSLSGRHPGELFF